Following are 10 T cell receptor beta chains from one sample sequenced in a study of cytomegalovirus exposure and HLA in healthy donors. The PCR ran on 60 Vbeta and 13 Jbeta primers. Clones were read by immunoSEQ multiplex PCR, and TCRdb kept only the in-frame ones, dropping some. The sample carries some 150,000 clones, roughly 83% recorded once. Sequencing was done on a sample of PBMCs. Receptors were obtained from a woman between 18 and 30 years old in good health and CMV-seronegative.

V and J are TRBV6-1 and TRBJ2-5; 10 nucleotides align to TRBD2. After removal of 6 bases from V and 9 bases from J, the junction contained 13 bases not matched to a gene. The CDR3 has 15 residues. The germline V gene encodes CDR1 MNHNS and CDR2 SASEGT. Here the CDR3 DNA reads TGTGCCAGCAGGGTAGCGGGGGGAGGGGATGGTGCCCAGTACTTC. Translation gives CASRVAGGGDGAQYF.

The chain combines TRBV5-6 with TRBJ1-6, with no clear D. The CDR3 is made up of 15 amino acids. In germline, CDR1 is SGHDT, CDR2 YYEEEE. V lost 0 bases to trimming and J lost 0 bases, with 4 bases between them. The CDR3 protein is CASSLGSSYNSPLHF. CDR3 nucleotide sequence: TGTGCCAGCAGCTTGGGTAGCTCCTATAATTCACCCCTCCACTTT.

In regard to this clone: Other DNA sequences in this specimen translate into the identical CDR3. The chain joins TRBV5-1 to TRBJ2-1; TRBD1 aligns across 8 bases. Germline lookup yields CDR1 SGHRS and CDR2 YFSETQ. The J segment lost 5 bases and the V segment lost 0 bases, leaving 1 base of the junction unmatched. The CDR3 is 14 amino acids. The CDR3 protein is CASSLGQGNNEQFF. The CDR3, as DNA: TGCGCCAGCAGCTTGGGACAGGGGAACAATGAGCAGTTCTTC.

The sample holds a few counts of this clone. The V and J genes are TRBV7-9 and TRBJ1-2; 7 positions agree with TRBD1. The CDR3 sequence is 15 residues long. V gave up 0 bases and J gave up 6 bases; unmatched junction bases: 7. Germline V lookup: CDR1 SEHNR, CDR2 FQNEAQ (reference sequence). The CDR3 sequence: CASSLAGQGEDGYTF. For the CDR3, the DNA is TGTGCCAGCAGCTTAGCGGGGCAGGGGGAAGATGGCTACACCTTC.

In regard to this clone: The same CDR3 can be traced to other DNA sequences in this sample. This chain connects TRBV7-9 to TRBJ2-7; no firm D call. This CDR3 has 12 residues. Trimming shortened V by 5 bases and J by 0 bases, and 5 bases separated the two germline ends. Germline-derived CDR1 and CDR2 are SEHNR and FQNEAQ (reference sequence). In nucleotides, the CDR3 is TGTGCCAGCAGCCCAGGCTCCTACGAGCAGTACTTC. Protein product: CASSPGSYEQYF.

The rearrangement uses TRBV19 and TRBJ2-5; 9 bases agree with TRBD2. The length of the CDR3 is 14 residues. With V trimmed by 6 bases and J by 9 bases, 11 bases remained unmatched. Germline-derived CDR1 and CDR2 are LNHDA and SQIVND (reference sequence). The CDR3 DNA is TGTGCCAGTAGCCCCGGGACTAGCTTTTCCGCCCAGTACTTC. It specifies CASSPGTSFSAQYF.

The chain has TRBV28 and TRBJ2-2; 16 bases agree with TRBD2. In germline, CDR1 is MDHEN, CDR2 SYDVKM. This CDR3 contains 18 residues. Unmatched junction bases numbered 4, after V lost 3 bases and J lost 3 bases. The CDR3 loop is CASSLGLAGGRDTGELFF. The CDR3, as DNA: TGTGCCAGCAGTTTGGGACTAGCGGGGGGGCGGGACACCGGGGAGCTGTTTTTT.

This clone was recorded once. The V call is TRBV5-1, the J call TRBJ1-1; 7 nucleotides match TRBD1. The CDR3 totals 14 residues. Germline V gene data show CDR1 as SGHRS and CDR2 as YFSETQ. Trimming took 3 bases from V and 6 from J; bases not matched to a gene: 8. Here the CDR3 DNA reads TGCGCCAGCAGCTGGGACAGTGCGTCGTCTGAAGCTTTCTTT. Protein sequence: CASSWDSASSEAFF. The variable domain in full, with the rest retrieved from reference TRBV5-1 and TRBJ1-1, is KAGVTQTPRYLIKTRGQQVTLSCSPISGHRSVSWYQQTPGQGLQFLFEYFSETQRNKGNFPGRFSGRQFSNSRSEMNVSTLELGDSALYLCASSWDSASSEAFFGQGTRLTVV.

The gene calls are TRBV5-6 and TRBJ2-5; 7 positions match TRBD1. There are 14 residues in the CDR3. Trimming at V came to 4 bases and at J to 2 bases, leaving 5 bases not matched to a gene. Per germline, CDR1 SGHDT and CDR2 YYEEEE. CDR3 loop: CASSPGQLQETQYF. For the CDR3, the DNA is TGTGCCAGCAGCCCGGGACAGTTGCAAGAGACCCAGTACTTC. Full variable domain (remainder filled in from reference TRBV5-6 and TRBJ2-5): DAGVTQSPTHLIKTRGQQVTLRCSPKSGHDTVSWYQQALGQGPQFIFQYYEEEERQRGNFPDRFSGHQFPNYSSELNVNALLLGDSALYLCASSPGQLQETQYFGPGTRLLVL.

The chain couples TRBV18 to TRBJ1-4, with a weak D call TRBD1 (6 bases). This CDR3 is 18 amino acids long. Germline V lookup: CDR1 KGHSH, CDR2 LQKENI. Trimming pared 3 bases from V and 2 bases from J, leaving 19 bases between. Written as DNA, the CDR3 is TGTGCCAGCTCACCCCTACTAACCCCCAGGGGCACTAATGAAAAACTGTTTTTT. Its translation is CASSPLLTPRGTNEKLFF. Filled out from reference TRBV18 and TRBJ1-4, the complete variable domain reads NAGVMQNPRHLVRRRGQEARLRCSPMKGHSHVYWYRQLPEEGLKFMVYLQKENIIDESGMPKERFSAEFPKEGPSILRIQQVVRGDSAAYFCASSPLLTPRGTNEKLFFGSGTQLSVL.